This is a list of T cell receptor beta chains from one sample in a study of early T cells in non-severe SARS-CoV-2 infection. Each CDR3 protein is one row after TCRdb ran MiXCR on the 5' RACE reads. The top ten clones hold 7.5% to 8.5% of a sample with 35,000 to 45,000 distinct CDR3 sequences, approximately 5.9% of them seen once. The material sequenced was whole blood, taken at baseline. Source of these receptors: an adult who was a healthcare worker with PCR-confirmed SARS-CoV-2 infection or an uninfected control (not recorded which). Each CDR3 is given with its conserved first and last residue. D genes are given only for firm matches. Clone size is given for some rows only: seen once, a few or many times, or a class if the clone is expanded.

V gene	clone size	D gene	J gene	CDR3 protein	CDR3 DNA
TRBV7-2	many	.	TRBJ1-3	CASSLGISGNTIYF	TGTGCCAGCAGCTTAGGCATCTCTGGAAACACCATATATTTT
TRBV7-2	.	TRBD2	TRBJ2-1	CASGDYYSSYNEQFF	TGTGCCAGCGGGGACTACTATAGCTCCTACAATGAGCAGTTCTTC
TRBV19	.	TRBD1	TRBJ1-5	CASSTTGRNQPQHF	TGTGCCAGTAGTACGACAGGGCGCAATCAGCCCCAGCATTTT
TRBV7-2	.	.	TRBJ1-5	CASSSGIQPQHF	TGTGCCAGCAGCAGCGGGATTCAGCCCCAGCATTTT
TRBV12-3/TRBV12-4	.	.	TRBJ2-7	CASSAVEEQYF	TGTGCCAGCTCTGCCGTTGAAGAGCAGTACTTC
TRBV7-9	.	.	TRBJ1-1	CASIQMANTEAFF	TGTGCCAGCATCCAGATGGCTAACACTGAAGCTTTCTTT
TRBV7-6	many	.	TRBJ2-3	CASSLAGGVTDTQYF	TGTGCCAGCAGCTTAGCCGGGGGCGTCACAGATACGCAGTATTTT
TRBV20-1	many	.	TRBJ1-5	CSARRGNQPQHF	TGCAGTGCTAGGCGGGGGAATCAGCCCCAGCATTTT
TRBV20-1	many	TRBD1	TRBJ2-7	CSARDRPRYEQYF	TGCAGTGCTAGGGACAGGCCCCGCTACGAGCAGTACTTC
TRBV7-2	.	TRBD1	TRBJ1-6	CASSLFRDRGLSPLHF	TGTGCCAGCAGCTTATTCCGGGACAGGGGGCTTTCACCCCTCCACTTT
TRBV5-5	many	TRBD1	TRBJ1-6	CASSAQQGASNSPLHF	TGTGCCAGCAGCGCCCAACAGGGGGCGAGTAATTCACCCCTCCACTTT
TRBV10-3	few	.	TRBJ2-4	CAISGLAKNIQYF	TGTGCCATCAGCGGACTAGCCAAAAACATTCAGTACTTC
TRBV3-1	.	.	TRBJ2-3	CASSQELAGDTQYF	TGTGCCAGCAGCCAAGAACTAGCAGGGGATACGCAGTATTTT
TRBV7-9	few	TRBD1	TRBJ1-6	CASSSRGTVDSPLHF	TGTGCCAGCAGCTCTCGAGGGACAGTCGATTCACCCCTCCACTTT
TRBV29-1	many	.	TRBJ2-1	CSVPVDNEQFF	TGCAGCGTTCCTGTAGACAATGAGCAGTTCTTC
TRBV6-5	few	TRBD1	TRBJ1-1	CASRDRGSNTEAFF	TGTGCCAGCAGAGACAGGGGGTCGAACACTGAAGCTTTCTTT
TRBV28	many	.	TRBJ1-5	CACRVHSNQPQHF	TGTGCCTGCAGGGTTCATAGCAATCAGCCCCAGCATTTT
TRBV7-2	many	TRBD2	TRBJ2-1	CASSLGGLAGRGNEQFF	TGTGCCAGCAGCTTAGGCGGACTAGCGGGGAGGGGGAATGAGCAGTTCTTC
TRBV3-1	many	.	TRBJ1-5	CASSQAGKDQPQHF	TGTGCCAGCAGCCAAGCGGGGAAAGATCAGCCCCAGCATTTT
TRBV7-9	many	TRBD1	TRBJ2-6	CASSFPGTGGYGANVLTF	TGTGCCAGCAGCTTTCCCGGGACAGGGGGTTACGGGGCCAACGTCCTGACTTTC
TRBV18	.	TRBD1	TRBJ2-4	CASSKDRGTKNIQYF	TGTGCCAGCTCAAAGGACAGGGGCACCAAAAACATTCAGTACTTC
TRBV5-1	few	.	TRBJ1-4	CASSTPGDGVSEKLFF	TGCGCCAGCAGCACGCCGGGGGATGGAGTTAGTGAAAAACTGTTTTTT
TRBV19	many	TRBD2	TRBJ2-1	CASSPLRLAGSYNEQFF	TGTGCCAGTAGTCCCTTAAGACTAGCGGGGAGTTACAATGAGCAGTTCTTC
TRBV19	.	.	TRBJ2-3	CASSIVRTDTQYF	TGTGCCAGTAGTATAGTACGGACAGATACGCAGTATTTT
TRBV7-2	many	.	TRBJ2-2	CASSLGTINTGELFF	TGTGCCAGCAGCTTAGGGACAATTAACACCGGGGAGCTGTTTTTT
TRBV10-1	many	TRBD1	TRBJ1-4	CASSESRTGIGKLFF	TGCGCCAGCAGTGAGTCAAGGACAGGGATCGGAAAACTGTTTTTT
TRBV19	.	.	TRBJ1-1	CASTAGPTEAFF	TGTGCCAGTACGGCAGGGCCGACTGAAGCTTTCTTT
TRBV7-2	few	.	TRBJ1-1	CASSLRKNTEAFF	TGTGCCAGCAGCCTCCGTAAGAACACTGAAGCTTTCTTT
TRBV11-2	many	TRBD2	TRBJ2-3	CASSFSGDPYFTTDTQYF	TGTGCCAGCAGCTTCAGCGGGGACCCTTACTTCACCACAGATACGCAGTATTTT
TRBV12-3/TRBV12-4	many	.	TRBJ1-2	CASSWGPSGYTF	TGTGCCAGCAGCTGGGGGCCTAGTGGCTACACCTTC
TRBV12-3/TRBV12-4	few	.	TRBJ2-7	CASSERRYYEQYF	TGTGCCAGCAGTGAGAGACGGTACTACGAGCAGTACTTC
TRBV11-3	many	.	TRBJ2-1	CASSFSGIDNEQFF	TGTGCCAGCAGCTTTTCGGGGATCGACAATGAGCAGTTCTTC
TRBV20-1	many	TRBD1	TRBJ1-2	CSAQATGGRGYTF	TGCAGTGCTCAAGCTACAGGGGGGCGTGGCTACACCTTC
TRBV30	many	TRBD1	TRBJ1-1	CAWSPGQGAREAFF	TGTGCCTGGAGTCCCGGACAGGGGGCCCGAGAAGCTTTCTTT
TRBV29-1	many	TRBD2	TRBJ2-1	CSVEGAGGRDNEQFF	TGCAGCGTTGAGGGAGCGGGGGGGCGAGACAATGAGCAGTTCTTC
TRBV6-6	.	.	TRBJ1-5	CASSLQDSSNQPQHF	TGTGCCAGCAGTTTACAGGACAGTAGCAATCAGCCCCAGCATTTT
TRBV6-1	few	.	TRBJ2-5	CASIPQYRQTQETQYF	TGTGCCAGCATCCCCCAATACCGACAGACCCAAGAGACCCAGTACTTC
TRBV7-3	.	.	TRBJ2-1	CASSQTGTKNEQFF	TGTGCCAGCAGCCAGACAGGGACTAAAAATGAGCAGTTCTTC
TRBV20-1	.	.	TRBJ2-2	CSASTIANTGELFF	TGCAGTGCGTCCACAATCGCGAACACCGGGGAGCTGTTTTTT
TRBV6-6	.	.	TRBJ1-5	CASSYEGNQPQHF	TGTGCCAGCAGTTACGAGGGTAATCAGCCCCAGCATTTT
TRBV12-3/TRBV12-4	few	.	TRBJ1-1	CASSFANTEAFF	TGTGCCAGCAGTTTCGCGAACACTGAAGCTTTCTTT